Below, 14 T cell receptor beta chains from the same sample are listed, as sequenced in a study of synovial regulatory T cells in juvenile arthritis. Using immunoSEQ multiplex PCR, the repertoire was profiled, and TCRdb retains in-frame clones only, with some absent. The sample table sets out roughly 2,200 clones. Each patient with active arthritis gave synovial fluid along with matched peripheral blood. Material: Treg cells from the synovium. All receptors derive from a donor younger than 30 with juvenile idiopathic arthritis.

Measured by frequency, this clone is medium-sized. The chain combines TRBV6-1 with TRBJ2-7; the D call from TCRdb, TRBD1, cannot be confirmed without DNA. Germline V gives CDR1 MNHNS, CDR2 SASEGT. CDR3 size: 14 residues. The record lacks a DNA sequence. This CDR3 reads CASGIRQGAYEQYF.

CDR3 amino acids: CASSEGLANEQFF. This chain uses TRBV6-1 with TRBJ2-1; as DNA is missing, the TRBD2 call by TCRdb cannot be tested. From germline, CDR1 is MNHNS and CDR2 SASEGT. This CDR3 is built from 13 residues. No nucleotide data were recorded.

The chain employs TRBV7-3 and TRBJ2-1; TCRdb proposes TRBD1, but this gene call is untestable without DNA. Germline CDR1 and CDR2: SGHTA and FQGTGA. CDR3 length equals 17 residues. A DNA sequence was not provided. The CDR3 spells CASSLLIRDRGNNEQFF.

The chain combines TRBV7-8 with TRBJ1-1; the D gene TCRdb calls, TRBD1, cannot be checked with no DNA. CDR3 size: 15 residues. No DNA is recorded. From germline, CDR1 is SGHVS and CDR2 FQNEAQ. The CDR3 protein is CASSHRVTKNTEAFF. Together with reference TRBV7-8 and TRBJ1-1, the CDR3 gives the full variable domain: GAGVSQSPRYKVAKRGQDVALRCDPISGHVSLFWYQQALGQGPEFLTYFQNEAQLDKSGLPSDRFFAERPEGSVSTLKIQRTQQEDSAVYLCASSHRVTKNTEAFFGQGTRLTVV.

Measured by frequency, this clone is medium-sized. The chain recombines TRBV6-5 with TRBJ2-6; TCRdb names TRBD1, which stays unverified in the absence of DNA. CDR3 length equals 15 residues. Only the protein is available. Germline lookup yields CDR1 MNHEY and CDR2 SVGAGI. The CDR3 loop is CASSYFAGGANVLTF.

The chain carries TRBV7-9 and TRBJ2-6; the TRBD2 assignment by TCRdb is unverifiable without DNA. Germline V CDR1 and CDR2: SEHNR, FQNEAQ (reference sequence). This CDR3 has 17 amino acids. The DNA sequence is not available. This CDR3 is CASSLPAEGAGANVLTF.

By frequency, this clone registers medium-sized. The J gene is TRBJ2-5, the V gene TRBV6-5; TCRdb proposes TRBD1, but this gene call is untestable without DNA. This CDR3 has 14 amino acids. The protein alone is recorded here. The V gene's germline CDR1 is MNHEY and CDR2 SVGAGI. The CDR3 protein is CATRTGFMVQTQYF.

Its frequency marks this clone as medium-sized. The chain is built from TRBV5-5 and TRBJ1-4. The CDR3 consists of 15 residues. DNA is not on record. Germline CDR1 reads SGHKS; CDR2 reads YYEKEE (reference sequence). CDR3 sequence: CASSSAAGTNEKLFF. Supplemented by reference TRBV5-5 and TRBJ1-4, the full variable domain reads DAGVTQSPTHLIKTRGQQVTLRCSPISGHKSVSWYQQVLGQGPQFIFQYYEKEERGRGNFPDRFSARQFPNYSSELNVNALLLGDSALYLCASSSAAGTNEKLFFGSGTQLSVL.

Frequency places this clone as medium-sized. V gene TRBV15 combines with J gene TRBJ2-1; TCRdb returns TRBD1, unconfirmable since there is no DNA. Germline CDR1 and CDR2: LNHNV and YYDKDF (reference sequence). The CDR3 is 16 residues long. The DNA sequence is not available. The CDR3 spells CATSRDLAGAWNEQFF.

The V gene is TRBV5-1, the J gene TRBJ1-6; without DNA, the TCRdb call of TRBD1 cannot be checked. CDR3 length equals 15 residues. No DNA is listed. The germline V gene has CDR1 SGHRS and CDR2 YFSETQ. CDR3: CASSRETGDASPLHF.

The chain combines TRBV7-3 with TRBJ2-3; absent DNA, TCRdb's TRBD1 call cannot be checked. The CDR3 length is 18 residues. The DNA is unrecorded. Germline CDR1 SGHTA, CDR2 FQGTGA. The chain's CDR3 is CASSLTPRGATRGDTQYF.

This clone is labeled medium-sized based on frequency. The chain recombines TRBV30 with TRBJ2-2; TCRdb's D gene call, TRBD1, goes unchecked for lack of DNA. This CDR3 spans 11 amino acids. DNA is not recorded here. CDR1 and CDR2 from the germline V gene are GTSNPN and SVGIG (reference sequence). The CDR3 reads CAYTNTGELFF.

Considering frequency, this clone is medium-sized. V is TRBV4-1 and J is TRBJ1-2; the TRBD1 assignment by TCRdb is unverifiable without DNA. CDR3 length: 14 residues. No DNA appears here. Germline V gene lookup returns CDR1 MGHRA and CDR2 YSYEKL. The CDR3 loop reads CASSQRAGHYGYTF.

This clone shows up as medium-sized (0.01 to 0.1%) by frequency. The chain joins TRBV2 to TRBJ2-3; without DNA, the TCRdb call of TRBD2 cannot be checked. This CDR3 has 16 residues. Only the protein sequence is given. Germline CDR1 reads SNHLY; CDR2 reads FYNNEI. This chain's CDR3 is CASSASLAGGTDTQYF.